This T cell receptor (beta chain) was identified in a study of blood T cell repertoires in COVID-19. Study context: The samples span acute and convalescent COVID-19 from the United States, Italy and Spain. T cells, B-cell-depleted T cells, or PBMCs supplied cDNA or gDNA.

Authors' data handling: By means of reference gene primer amplification, nucleated cell counts were estimated. Libraries were prepared by immunoSEQ multiplex PCR; TCRdb keeps only in-frame clonotypes and omits some of them. The V and J calls and clone size are taken from that table; D and trimming were inferred from the DNA. The data contain 100,000 to 150,000 clones, approximately 87% of them seen just once; the ten biggest clones take up 2% to 3%. Germline-derived CDR1 and CDR2 are KGHSH and LQKENI. The length of the CDR3 is 15 residues. The V segment lost 4 bases and the J segment 2 bases; nucleotides outside the gene matches: 5.

This receptor was taken from a man aged 50 or older with active COVID-19. The chain links TRBV18 to TRBJ1-2; 9 positions match TRBD1. The sequencing sample was made of peripheral blood. The CDR3 DNA reads TGTGCCAGCTCACGGACAGGGGACGGGAACTATGGCTACACCTTC. Protein sequence: CASSRTGDGNYGYTF.